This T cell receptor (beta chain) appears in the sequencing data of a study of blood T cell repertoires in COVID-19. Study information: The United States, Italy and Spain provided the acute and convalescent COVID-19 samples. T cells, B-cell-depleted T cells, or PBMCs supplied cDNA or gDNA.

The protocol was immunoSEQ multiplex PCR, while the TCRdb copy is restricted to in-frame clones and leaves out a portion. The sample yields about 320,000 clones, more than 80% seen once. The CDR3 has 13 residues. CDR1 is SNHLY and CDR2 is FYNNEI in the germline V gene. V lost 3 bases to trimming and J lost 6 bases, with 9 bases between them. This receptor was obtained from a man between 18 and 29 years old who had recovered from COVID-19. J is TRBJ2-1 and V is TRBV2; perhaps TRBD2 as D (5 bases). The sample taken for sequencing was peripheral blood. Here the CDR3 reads CASSERDPNEQFF. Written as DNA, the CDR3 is TGTGCCAGCAGTGAGAGGGATCCCAATGAGCAGTTCTTC.